The 23 T cell receptor beta chains below come from one sample, sequenced in a study of T cell responses to AZD1222 COVID-19 vaccine. Data came from immunoSEQ multiplex PCR; TCRdb stores just in-frame clones and leaves some out. The top ten hold roughly 1.1% of the sample, which has about 100,000 clones, 92% seen once. Source: peripheral blood, taken on day 0 of AZD1222 vaccination. The receptors here all came from an adult in good health.

The chain's CDR3 is CASSADPPDTQYF. The DNA for the CDR3 is TGTGCCAGCAGCGCAGACCCCCCAGATACGCAGTATTTT. The V and J genes are TRBV14 and TRBJ2-3, with D uncertain. Trimming removed 5 bases from V and 4 bases from J, with 10 bases in between. This CDR3 is 13 amino acids long. Germline lookup yields CDR1 SGHDN and CDR2 FVKESK. The full variable domain, rest sourced from reference TRBV14 and TRBJ2-3, is EAGVTQFPSHSVIEKGQTVTLRCDPISGHDNLYWYRRVMGKEIKFLLHFVKESKQDESGMPNNRFLAERTGGTYSTLKVQPAELEDSGVYFCASSADPPDTQYFGPGTRLTVL.

This clone was counted once. The chain is built from TRBV27 and TRBJ2-1; no reliable D call. The CDR3 totals 14 residues. The V and J ends lost 7 bases and 5 bases respectively, with 15 bases between them. Germline CDR1 and CDR2: MNHEY and SMNVEV (reference sequence). The CDR3 DNA reads as TGTGCCAGCACCTGGTCCAGGAGAGACAATGAGCAGTTCTTC. Amino acids: CASTWSRRDNEQFF.

The J gene is TRBJ1-2, the V gene TRBV5-1; D possibly corresponds to TRBD1 (5 bases). CDR3 length equals 13 residues. The germline V gene has CDR1 SGHRS and CDR2 YFSETQ. Trimming pared 0 bases from V and 5 bases from J, leaving 8 bases between. The CDR3 here is CASSLGGLYGYTF. In DNA, the CDR3 is TGCGCCAGCAGCTTGGGGGGACTATATGGCTACACCTTC.

CDR3 DNA: TGCAGTGCTAGTTCGACTAGCGGGGGAAGATACCAAGAGACCCAGTACTTC. Its protein is CSASSTSGGRYQETQYF. V gene TRBV20-1 combines with J gene TRBJ2-5; the match to TRBD2 covers 12 bases. Germline CDR1 DFQATT, CDR2 SNEGSKA (reference sequence). The V segment lost 3 bases and the J segment 0 bases; nucleotides outside the gene matches: 8. This CDR3 comprises 17 residues.

The gene calls are TRBV4-1 and TRBJ1-1; D not certain. There are 15 residues in the CDR3. Trimming removed 3 bases at V and 5 bases at J, with 16 bases between. Per the germline V gene, CDR1 is MGHRA and CDR2 is YSYEKL. The CDR3 DNA reads TGCGCCAGCAGCCAGGGCTTCGGGATCCCAACTGAAGCTTTCTTT. It encodes CASSQGFGIPTEAFF.

The chain employs TRBV15 and TRBJ1-4; no clear D. This CDR3 comprises 12 residues. CDR1 LNHNV and CDR2 YYDKDF come from the germline V gene (reference sequence). The V end was cut by 3 bases, the J end by 5 bases, with 4 bases between. CDR3 nucleotides: TGTGCCACCAGCAGGATCAATGAAAAACTGTTTTTT. It encodes CATSRINEKLFF. Complete variable domain (other parts from reference TRBV15 and TRBJ1-4): DAMVIQNPRYQVTQFGKPVTLSCSQTLNHNVMYWYQQKSSQAPKLLFHYYDKDFNNEADTPDNFQSRRPNTSFCFLDIRSPGLGDTAMYLCATSRINEKLFFGSGTQLSVL.

J is TRBJ1-5 and V is TRBV2, with D possibly matching TRBD1 (6 bases). Germline values: CDR1 SNHLY, CDR2 FYNNEI. The V gene lost 4 bases and the J gene lost 3 bases, with 7 bases spanning the gap. The CDR3 has 13 amino acids. The CDR3 is CASSGDTNQPQHF. The CDR3 bases are TGTGCCAGCAGTGGGGACACCAATCAGCCCCAGCATTTT.

The genes are TRBV7-3 and TRBJ1-5, with D maybe TRBD1 (5 bases). The CDR3 totals 14 residues. Germline V CDR1 and CDR2: SGHTA, FQGTGA. V shed 1 base and J shed 4 bases, with 8 bases lying between them. This CDR3 reads CASSLRSGNQPQHF. CDR3 coding DNA: TGTGCCAGCAGCTTAAGGTCAGGGAATCAGCCCCAGCATTTT. The variable domain in full, with the rest retrieved from reference TRBV7-3 and TRBJ1-5, is GAGVSQTPSNKVTEKGKYVELRCDPISGHTALYWYRQSLGQGPEFLIYFQGTGAADDSGLPNDRFFAVRPEGSVSTLKIQRTERGDSAVYLCASSLRSGNQPQHFGDGTRLSIL.

This clone came up once. CDR3 nucleotide sequence: TGTGCCAGCGGTCTTAGCGGGAACCAGGGGACCCAGTACTTC. Translation gives CASGLSGNQGTQYF. The chain combines TRBV7-2 with TRBJ2-5; 8 bases map to TRBD2. The CDR3 runs 14 residues. CDR1 and CDR2 from the germline V gene are SGHTA and FQGNSA. V gave up 8 bases and J gave up 7 bases; unmatched junction bases: 12. The whole variable domain, filled in from reference TRBV7-2 and TRBJ2-5, reads GAGVSQSPSNKVTEKGKDVELRCDPISGHTALYWYRQSLGQGLEFLIYFQGNSAPDKSGLPSDRFSAERTGGSVSTLTIQRTQQEDSAVYLCASGLSGNQGTQYFGPGTRLLVL.

The CDR3 nucleotides are TGTGCCAGCAGCCGGCAGGGGTCCGGGGAGCTGTTTTTT. Residues: CASSRQGSGELFF. The gene calls are TRBV28 and TRBJ2-2; D perhaps matches TRBD1 (6 bases). The CDR3 consists of 13 residues. V gave up 6 bases and J gave up 6 bases, with 11 bases separating them. CDR1 is MDHEN, CDR2 SYDVKM, per germline.

This clone was found a few times. The J gene is TRBJ2-1, the V gene TRBV27, with 7 bases identical to TRBD2. This CDR3 has 14 residues. CDR1 and CDR2 (germline): MNHEY, SMNVEV (reference sequence). V lost 4 bases to trimming and J lost 4 bases; unmatched junction nucleotides: 4. The DNA of the CDR3 is TGTGCCAGCAGTTCCAGCGGGATATACAATGAGCAGTTCTTC. Protein product: CASSSSGIYNEQFF.

The CDR3 coding sequence is TGTGCCAGTAGTATAGTACTAGCGGGAGGCTACAATGAGCAGTTCTTC. It codes for CASSIVLAGGYNEQFF. The chain joins TRBV19 to TRBJ2-1; TRBD2 agrees at 12 bases. V was pared by 1 base and J by 3 bases, with 1 base of the junction left unmatched. Per the germline V gene, CDR1 is LNHDA and CDR2 is SQIVND (reference sequence). The CDR3 extends over 16 amino acids. The full variable domain, in which reference TRBV19 and TRBJ2-1 provide the parts outside the CDR3, is DGGITQSPKYLFRKEGQNVTLSCEQNLNHDAMYWYRQDPGQGLRLIYYSQIVNDFQKGDIAEGYSVSREKKESFPLTVTSAQKNPTAFYLCASSIVLAGGYNEQFFGPGTRLTVL.

This chain links TRBV7-3 with TRBJ1-1; 9 nucleotides agree with TRBD1. This CDR3 has 16 residues. J gave up 1 base and V 4 bases, and 7 bases lay outside the gene matches. Germline CDR1 is SGHTA and CDR2 is FQGTGA. Here the CDR3 reads CASSSGTGYANTEAFF. DNA of the CDR3: TGTGCCAGCAGCTCTGGGACAGGGTATGCGAACACTGAAGCTTTCTTT.

The chain uses TRBV2 and TRBJ2-3; possibly TRBD2 for D (7 bases). Per the germline V gene, CDR1 is SNHLY and CDR2 is FYNNEI. Trimming removed 8 bases at V and 2 bases at J, with 17 bases between. The CDR3 has 15 amino acids. CDR3 bases: TGTGCCAGCTATGAAGGGGGGAGGGACACAGATACGCAGTATTTT. Amino acids: CASYEGGRDTDTQYF. Combining the CDR3 with reference TRBV2 and TRBJ2-3 gives the whole variable domain EPEVTQTPSHQVTQMGQEVILRCVPISNHLYFYWYRQILGQKVEFLVSFYNNEISEKSEIFDDQFSVERPDGSNFTLKIRSTKLEDSAMYFCASYEGGRDTDTQYFGPGTRLTVL.

Comments on this clone: No DNA is shown, since the ends of the CDR3 on it are uncertain; the CDR3 is the one TCRdb lists. This chain joins TRBV24-1 and TRBJ2-2. With termini counted, the CDR3 has 13 amino acids. Germline CDR1 reads KGHDR; CDR2 reads SFDVKD. This CDR3 is CATSVPPPGELFF.

V gene TRBV13 combines with J gene TRBJ2-7; TRBD2 matches at 8 bases. Germline CDR1 and CDR2: PRHDT and FYEKMQ (reference sequence). V was clipped by 3 bases and J by 3 bases; unmatched bases: 4. This CDR3 spans 14 amino acids. The CDR3 spells CASSFSGTFYEQYF. Written as DNA, the CDR3 is TGTGCCAGCAGCTTTAGCGGGACCTTCTACGAGCAGTACTTC. The entire variable domain, with the rest obtained from reference TRBV13 and TRBJ2-7, is as follows: AAGVIQSPRHLIKEKRETATLKCYPIPRHDTVYWYQQGPGQDPQFLISFYEKMQSDKGSIPDRFSAQQFSDYHSELNMSSLELGDSALYFCASSFSGTFYEQYFGPGTRLTVT.

The genes are TRBV27 and TRBJ1-2; no definite D call. This CDR3 spans 14 amino acids. Deletions cut 2 bases from V and 5 bases from J, with 12 bases between. Germline values: CDR1 MNHEY, CDR2 SMNVEV (reference sequence). The CDR3 DNA is TGTGCCAGCAGTTTAAACTCAGGACGGTATGGCTACACCTTC. Protein sequence: CASSLNSGRYGYTF.

The CDR3 DNA reads as TGTGCCAGCAGCAAAGGGGCTAGCGGGAGCAACAATGAGCAGTTCTTC. It encodes CASSKGASGSNNEQFF. The gene calls are TRBV21-1 and TRBJ2-1; TRBD2 is the table's D call, not checked against the DNA. TRBV21-1 represents a pseudogene. The length of the CDR3 is 16 residues.

This chain joins TRBV7-9 and TRBJ2-2, with TRBD1 matching 10 bases. This CDR3 spans 14 amino acids. Germline lookup yields CDR1 SEHNR and CDR2 FQNEAQ (reference sequence). The CDR3, as DNA: TGTGCGACCGGGACAGGGGTTCGGACCGGGGAGCTGTTTTTT. This sequence encodes CATGTGVRTGELFF.

The chain recombines TRBV24-1 with TRBJ2-1, with 12 bases lining up with TRBD2. Germline trimming cut 2 bases from V and 2 bases from J; bases unmatched to any gene: 3. The CDR3 covers 17 residues. Germline V gives CDR1 KGHDR, CDR2 SFDVKD. CDR3: CATSDSGTSGPYNEQFF. DNA of the CDR3: TGTGCCACCAGTGATTCCGGGACTAGCGGGCCCTACAATGAGCAGTTCTTC.

This sequence joins TRBV28 and TRBJ1-4; D uncertain. The CDR3 length is 14 residues. CDR1 is MDHEN and CDR2 is SYDVKM in the germline V gene. Trimming shortened V by 3 bases and J by 8 bases, and 13 bases separated the two germline ends. The DNA of the CDR3 is TGTGCCAGCAGTTTTTTCGCAGGAAGGGAAAAACTGTTTTTT. The encoded protein is CASSFFAGREKLFF.

The chain combines TRBV30 with TRBJ1-3; D is possibly TRBD1 (6 bases). Per germline, CDR1 GTSNPN and CDR2 SVGIG (reference sequence). CDR3 length: 14 amino acids. V lost 2 bases to trimming and J lost 1 base, with 9 bases between them. The CDR3 DNA reads as TGTGCCTGGAGTCAGGGGTTATCTGGAAACACCATATATTTT. Encoded protein: CAWSQGLSGNTIYF. Looking up the rest from reference TRBV30 and TRBJ1-3 gives the full variable domain: SQTIHQWPATLVQPVGSPLSLECTVEGTSNPNLYWYRQAAGRGLQLLFYSVGIGQISSEVPQNLSASRPQDRQFILSSKKLLLSDSGFYLCAWSQGLSGNTIYFGEGSWLTVV.

This chain links TRBV19 with TRBJ1-1, with unresolved D. V lost 1 base to trimming and J lost 6 bases, with 12 bases between them. From germline, CDR1 is LNHDA and CDR2 SQIVND (reference sequence). The CDR3 consists of 14 residues. This CDR3 reads CASSIGGQAAEAFF. The CDR3 DNA follows: TGTGCCAGTAGTATAGGCGGGCAAGCCGCTGAAGCTTTCTTT.